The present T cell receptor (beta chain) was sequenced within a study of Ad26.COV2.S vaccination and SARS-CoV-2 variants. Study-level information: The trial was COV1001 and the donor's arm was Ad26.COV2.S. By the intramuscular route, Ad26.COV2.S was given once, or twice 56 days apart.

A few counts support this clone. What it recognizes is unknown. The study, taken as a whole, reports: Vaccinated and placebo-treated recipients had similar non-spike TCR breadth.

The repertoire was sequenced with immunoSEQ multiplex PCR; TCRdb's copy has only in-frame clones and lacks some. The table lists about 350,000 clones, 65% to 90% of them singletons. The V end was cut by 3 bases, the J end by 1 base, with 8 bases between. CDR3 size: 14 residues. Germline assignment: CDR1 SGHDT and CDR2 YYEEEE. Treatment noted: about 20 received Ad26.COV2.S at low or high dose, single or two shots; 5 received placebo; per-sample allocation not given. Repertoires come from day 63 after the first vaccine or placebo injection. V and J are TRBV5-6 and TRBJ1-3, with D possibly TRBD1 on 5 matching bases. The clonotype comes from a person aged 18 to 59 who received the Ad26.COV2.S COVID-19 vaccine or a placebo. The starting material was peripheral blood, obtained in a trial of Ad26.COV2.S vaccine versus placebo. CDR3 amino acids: CASSSQGSGNTIYF. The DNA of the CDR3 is TGTGCCAGCAGCTCGCAGGGATCTGGAAACACCATATATTTT.